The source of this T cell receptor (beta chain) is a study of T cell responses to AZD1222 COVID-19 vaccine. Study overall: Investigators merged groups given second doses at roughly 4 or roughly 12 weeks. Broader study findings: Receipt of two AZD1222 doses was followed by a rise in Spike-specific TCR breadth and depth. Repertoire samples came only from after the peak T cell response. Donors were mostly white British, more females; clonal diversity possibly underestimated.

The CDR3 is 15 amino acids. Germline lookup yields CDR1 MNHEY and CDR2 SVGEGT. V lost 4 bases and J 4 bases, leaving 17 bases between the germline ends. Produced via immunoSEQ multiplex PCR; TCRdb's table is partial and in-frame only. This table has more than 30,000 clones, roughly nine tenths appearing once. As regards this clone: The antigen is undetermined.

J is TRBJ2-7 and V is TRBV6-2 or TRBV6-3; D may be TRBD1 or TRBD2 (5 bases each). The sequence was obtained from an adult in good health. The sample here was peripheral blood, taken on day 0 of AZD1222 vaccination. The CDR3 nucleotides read TGTGCCAGCAGTTTAACCGGGACCCCGTCGTACGAGCAGTACTTC. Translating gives CASSLTGTPSYEQYF.